A selection of T cell receptor beta chains follows, all from one sample in a study of CD8+CD57+ T cells in acquired aplastic anemia. TCRdb independently ran MiXCR on the reads; one entry per CDR3 protein. This table has 200,000 to 300,000 distinct CDR3 sequences, 45% to 50% appearing once. The sequenced sample was sorted CD4+, CD8+, or CD8+CD57+ T cells (not recorded which) from PBMCs. All receptors derive from a human donor with aplastic anemia. Both conserved end residues are part of each CDR3. Each record gives: CDR3 protein, CDR3 DNA, J gene, clone size, V gene, D gene. A D gene is named only where the DNA matches it firmly. The size field is filled for only some rows; it gives once, few, many or a size class.

CDR3 protein: CAWSSPTYEQYF
CDR3 DNA: TGTGCCTGGAGTAGTCCTACCTACGAGCAGTACTTC
J gene: TRBJ2-7
clone size: .
V gene: TRBV30
D gene: .

CDR3 protein: CSARGEGLGSVEQYF
CDR3 DNA: TGCAGTGCTAGAGGGGAGGGTTTGGGCAGCGTCGAGCAGTACTTC
J gene: TRBJ2-7
clone size: few
V gene: TRBV20-1
D gene: TRBD2

CDR3 protein: CASIGQGAYEQYF
CDR3 DNA: TGTGCCAGCATTGGACAGGGGGCTTACGAGCAGTACTTC
J gene: TRBJ2-7
clone size: .
V gene: TRBV2
D gene: TRBD1

CDR3 protein: CASSPSRGFSYEQYF
CDR3 DNA: TGTGCCAGCAGCCCAAGCAGGGGGTTCTCCTACGAGCAGTACTTC
J gene: TRBJ2-7
clone size: few
V gene: TRBV9
D gene: TRBD1

CDR3 protein: CAADEGGEGRPQHF
CDR3 DNA: TGTGCCGCGGATGAGGGGGGCGAGGGTCGGCCCCAGCATTTT
J gene: TRBJ1-5
clone size: .
V gene: TRBV30
D gene: .

CDR3 protein: CASSDVSFSGNTIYF
CDR3 DNA: TGTGCCAGCAGTGATGTAAGCTTCTCTGGAAACACCATATATTTT
J gene: TRBJ1-3
clone size: many
V gene: TRBV25-1
D gene: .

CDR3 protein: CASSPGTGNEQFF
CDR3 DNA: TGCGCCAGCAGCCCCGGGACAGGCAATGAGCAGTTCTTC
J gene: TRBJ2-1
clone size: .
V gene: TRBV4-1
D gene: TRBD1

CDR3 protein: CASSLADRGRVLGEKLFF
CDR3 DNA: TGCGCCAGCAGCTTGGCCGACAGGGGACGGGTACTTGGGGAAAAACTGTTTTTT
J gene: TRBJ1-4
clone size: .
V gene: TRBV5-1
D gene: TRBD1

CDR3 protein: CASSLVSGNEQYF
CDR3 DNA: TGTGCCAGCAGCTTAGTTTCAGGGAACGAGCAGTACTTC
J gene: TRBJ2-7
clone size: many
V gene: TRBV11-1
D gene: .

CDR3 protein: CASGLNTNTEAFF
CDR3 DNA: TGTGCTAGTGGTTTGAACACTAACACTGAAGCTTTCTTT
J gene: TRBJ1-1
clone size: many
V gene: TRBV12-5
D gene: .

CDR3 protein: CASRYLAGDVYNEQFF
CDR3 DNA: TGTGCCAGCAGATACCTAGCGGGAGATGTATACAATGAGCAGTTCTTC
J gene: TRBJ2-1
clone size: few
V gene: TRBV6-5
D gene: TRBD2

CDR3 protein: CASSLSAGGTYEQYF
CDR3 DNA: TGTGCCAGCAGTTTATCGGCAGGGGGTACTTACGAGCAGTACTTC
J gene: TRBJ2-7
clone size: few
V gene: TRBV27
D gene: TRBD1

CDR3 protein: CSARDWAGRREVGYTF
CDR3 DNA: TGCAGTGCTAGAGATTGGGCCGGACGTCGGGAGGTTGGCTACACCTTC
J gene: TRBJ1-2
clone size: .
V gene: TRBV20-1
D gene: .

CDR3 protein: CSVEGQATYNEQFF
CDR3 DNA: TGCAGCGTTGAAGGACAGGCGACCTACAATGAGCAGTTCTTC
J gene: TRBJ2-1
clone size: few
V gene: TRBV29-1
D gene: .

CDR3 protein: CASSVATEGEKLFF
CDR3 DNA: TGTGCCAGCAGCGTAGCTACGGAGGGTGAAAAACTGTTTTTT
J gene: TRBJ1-4
clone size: .
V gene: TRBV9
D gene: .

CDR3 protein: CASSFQGADTGELFF
CDR3 DNA: TGTGCCAGCAGTTTCCAGGGGGCCGACACCGGGGAGCTGTTTTTT
J gene: TRBJ2-2
clone size: few
V gene: TRBV28
D gene: TRBD1

CDR3 protein: CSVENRPFNEQFF
CDR3 DNA: TGCAGCGTTGAGAATCGACCCTTCAATGAGCAGTTCTTC
J gene: TRBJ2-1
clone size: .
V gene: TRBV29-1
D gene: .

CDR3 protein: CASSRVAGGSYEQYF
CDR3 DNA: TGTGCCAGCAGCCGGGTAGCGGGCGGCTCCTACGAGCAGTACTTC
J gene: TRBJ2-7
clone size: .
V gene: TRBV14
D gene: TRBD2

CDR3 protein: CASSSGQALYGYTF
CDR3 DNA: TGTGCCAGTAGTTCTGGACAGGCTCTCTATGGCTACACCTTC
J gene: TRBJ1-2
clone size: .
V gene: TRBV19
D gene: TRBD1

CDR3 protein: CSARYRDITEAFF
CDR3 DNA: TGCAGTGCTAGGTATAGGGATATCACTGAAGCTTTCTTT
J gene: TRBJ1-1
clone size: .
V gene: TRBV20-1
D gene: .

CDR3 protein: CASRLVASEQYF
CDR3 DNA: TGTGCCAGCAGATTAGTAGCGAGCGAGCAGTACTTC
J gene: TRBJ2-7
clone size: many
V gene: TRBV12-3/TRBV12-4
D gene: .

CDR3 protein: CSARLGTVDYTF
CDR3 DNA: TGCAGTGCCAGACTCGGGACCGTCGACTACACCTTC
J gene: TRBJ1-2
clone size: .
V gene: TRBV20-1
D gene: .

CDR3 protein: CSASEGTSGVEQYF
CDR3 DNA: TGCAGTGCTAGCGAGGGGACTAGCGGAGTCGAGCAGTACTTC
J gene: TRBJ2-7
clone size: .
V gene: TRBV20-1
D gene: TRBD2

CDR3 protein: CASSPTLRGDSYEQYF
CDR3 DNA: TGTGCCAGCTCGCCAACCTTGCGGGGGGACTCCTACGAGCAGTACTTC
J gene: TRBJ2-7
clone size: many
V gene: TRBV7-6
D gene: TRBD2

CDR3 protein: CATSQGFSTEAFF
CDR3 DNA: TGTGCCACCTCACAGGGGTTTAGCACTGAAGCTTTCTTT
J gene: TRBJ1-1
clone size: many
V gene: TRBV24-1
D gene: TRBD1

CDR3 protein: CASIDRRWANYGYTF
CDR3 DNA: TGTGCCAGCATCGACCGCCGGTGGGCTAACTATGGCTACACCTTC
J gene: TRBJ1-2
clone size: few
V gene: TRBV6-6
D gene: .

CDR3 protein: CASSPGPPSDGYTF
CDR3 DNA: TGTGCCAGCAGCCCCGGACCTCCCTCTGATGGCTACACCTTC
J gene: TRBJ1-2
clone size: many
V gene: TRBV7-9
D gene: .

CDR3 protein: CATTTGLAGAYEQFF
CDR3 DNA: TGTGCCACGACGACGGGACTAGCGGGAGCATATGAGCAGTTCTTC
J gene: TRBJ2-1
clone size: many
V gene: TRBV6-1
D gene: TRBD2

CDR3 protein: CASSLGKLRERLYGTTEAFF
CDR3 DNA: TGTGCCAGCAGCTTAGGGAAATTGAGAGAGCGGTTGTACGGGACCACTGAAGCTTTCTTT
J gene: TRBJ1-1
clone size: .
V gene: TRBV7-9
D gene: .

CDR3 protein: CASSFNIQGYEQYF
CDR3 DNA: TGTGCCAGCAGCTTCAACATACAGGGCTACGAGCAGTACTTC
J gene: TRBJ2-7
clone size: .
V gene: TRBV11-3
D gene: .

CDR3 protein: CASSPGGDRWGTDTQYF
CDR3 DNA: TGTGCCAGCAGCCCTGGGGGGGACAGGTGGGGTACAGATACGCAGTATTTT
J gene: TRBJ2-3
clone size: many
V gene: TRBV9
D gene: .

CDR3 protein: CSAISFGTGDTGELFF
CDR3 DNA: TGCAGTGCTATTAGTTTCGGGACAGGGGACACCGGGGAGCTGTTTTTT
J gene: TRBJ2-2
clone size: .
V gene: TRBV20-1
D gene: TRBD1

CDR3 protein: CASSLGAGAEQYF
CDR3 DNA: TGTGCCAGCAGCTTAGGAGCGGGAGCCGAGCAGTACTTC
J gene: TRBJ2-7
clone size: many
V gene: TRBV7-9
D gene: TRBD2

CDR3 protein: CASSVVSGNNEQFF
CDR3 DNA: TGTGCCAGCAGCGTAGTTTCGGGTAACAATGAGCAGTTCTTC
J gene: TRBJ2-1
clone size: .
V gene: TRBV9
D gene: .

CDR3 protein: CASRWLAGENEKLFF
CDR3 DNA: TGTGCCAGCAGATGGCTAGCGGGGGAGAATGAAAAACTGTTTTTT
J gene: TRBJ1-4
clone size: .
V gene: TRBV7-2
D gene: .

CDR3 protein: CSASAGDLTYEQYF
CDR3 DNA: TGCAGTGCTTCAGCGGGGGACCTCACCTACGAGCAGTACTTC
J gene: TRBJ2-7
clone size: .
V gene: TRBV20-1
D gene: TRBD2